The sequence of this T cell receptor (beta chain) was determined in a study of shared clonotypes between healthy human individuals. The germline CDR1 and CDR2 sequences are MNHEY and SVGAGI. This CDR3 is 13 amino acids long. Between the trimmed V and J ends, which lost 6 bases and 4 bases, there was a span of 13 bases. Splitting of each subset's genomic DNA was done evenly across several immunoSEQ plates. Around 30,000 T cell genomes (around 200 ng DNA) went into each sorted-subset replicate. The repertoire was sequenced with immunoSEQ multiplex PCR; TCRdb's copy has only in-frame clones and lacks some. Among 1.5 million to 2.5 million clones listed, roughly 95% were seen once. Positive CCR7 selection of CD45RO-negative cells yielded the naive CD8 cells, and terminally differentiated effector memory CD45RA+ cells were excluded. Broader study findings: Around 5.4% of naive CD4 clonotypes were common to a few donors. Despite large depth, rarefaction showed incomplete sorted-subset sequencing.

Details on this clone: The target antigen is unknown. This sample also contains other DNA sequences that code for the same CDR3.

The rearrangement uses TRBV6-5 and TRBJ2-7, with D perhaps TRBD1 (7 bases). The sequencing sample was made of naive CD8+ T cells sorted from blood. This receptor was identified in a young man in good health. CDR3 coding DNA: TGTGCCAGCAGCCTACAGGGGAGGTACGAGCAGTACTTC. Its protein is CASSLQGRYEQYF.